The entry below gives a single TCR beta chain sequence along with its context. Authors' methods: Reference gene primers were amplified, and this amplification served to estimate nucleated cell counts. The assay was immunoSEQ multiplex PCR, and TCRdb's table has in-frame clones only and misses some. The V and J calls and clone size come from that table; D and trimming were worked out from the DNA. The data hold around 92,000 clones, with 83% observed a single time. This sample was included in a study of blood T cell repertoires in COVID-19. Background on the study: Collection of acute and convalescent COVID-19 samples took place in the United States, Italy and Spain. T cells, B-cell-depleted T cells, or PBMCs provided the cDNA or gDNA that served as material.

Germline V lookup: CDR1 MDHEN, CDR2 SYDVKM. Trimming took off 2 bases at V and 1 base at J, with 17 bases between the two ends. This CDR3 has 17 residues. Sequencing used peripheral blood. The receptor was derived from an elderly woman with acute or convalescent COVID-19. This chain links TRBV28 with TRBJ1-1; D is perhaps TRBD1 (5 bases). The CDR3 loop is CASSLRRWGGENTEAFF. The CDR3 bases are TGTGCCAGCAGTTTAAGGCGGTGGGGGGGAGAGAACACTGAAGCTTTCTTT.